Listed below are T cell receptor beta chains from one sample, sequenced in a study of molecular identifiers for immune sequencing clone quantification. From the PCR reads, TCRdb called clonotypes with MiXCR, one entry per CDR3 protein. The sample includes tens of thousands of distinct CDR3 sequences, 15% to 20% of them seen just once. The sample comprised naive CD8+ T cells from blood, with Jurkat cell RNA spiked in. The receptors were sampled from a human donor in good health. Some libraries in this study had Jurkat cell RNA spiked in. CDR3s include the opening cysteine and the closing phenylalanine or tryptophan. D genes are given only for firm matches. Clone size is not always given. Where it is, it says once, few, many or a class for expanded clones.

>TRBJ2-7|TRBD2|TRBV28|few
TGTGTCACATCCTCACAAGCTAGCGGGACCACCTACGAGCAGTACTTC
CVTSSQASGTTYEQYF
>TRBJ2-7|TRBD2|TRBV29-1|many
TGCAGCGTGGACGGACTAGCGGGAGTAGGGGGGCTGGACGAGCAGTACTTC
CSVDGLAGVGGLDEQYF
>TRBJ1-4|.|TRBV28|many
TGTGCCAGCAGTTCAGGGGTGGAGGGTCTTGGTGAAAAACTGTTTTTT
CASSSGVEGLGEKLFF
>TRBJ2-1|.|TRBV5-4|many
TGTGCCAGCAGCTTTTCTCCTTCTAGCGCGGCTGAGCAGTTCTTC
CASSFSPSSAAEQFF
>TRBJ2-1|.|TRBV11-3|.
TGTGCCAGCAGCTTAAGGTTTGGAGAGCAGTTCTTC
CASSLRFGEQFF
>TRBJ1-1|.|TRBV7-8|many
TGTGCCAGCAGCGAAAACGCTGAAGCTTTCTTT
CASSENAEAFF
>TRBJ1-1|.|TRBV2|many
TGTGCCAGCAGTGAAATGGGGGGGTACGACACTGAAGCTTTCTTT
CASSEMGGYDTEAFF
>TRBJ2-3|TRBD2|TRBV11-3|many
TGTGCCAGCAGCTTAGATTGGAGCGGGAGTGTCTCAGATACGCAGTATTTT
CASSLDWSGSVSDTQYF
>TRBJ2-3|.|TRBV7-2|many
TGTGCCAGCTCAGTCCCAGATACGCAGTATTTT
CASSVPDTQYF
>TRBJ2-7|TRBD2|TRBV13|.
TGTGCCAGCAGCGAAGAAGGGACTAAGCCCTACGAGCAGTACTTC
CASSEEGTKPYEQYF
>TRBJ2-7|.|TRBV4-3|many
TGCGCCAGCAGCCAAGACGCTGGCCAGGGAGGCGAGCAGTACTTC
CASSQDAGQGGEQYF
>TRBJ2-1|.|TRBV27|few
TGTGCCAGCAGTCAAAGAGACTTAGCGTACAATGAGCAGTTCTTC
CASSQRDLAYNEQFF
>TRBJ1-1|TRBD1|TRBV7-9|many
TGTGCCAGCAGCAGACAGGGGGTGGAGTTCACTGAAGCTTTCTTT
CASSRQGVEFTEAFF
>TRBJ2-5|.|TRBV12-5|once
TGTGCTAGTGGTTTGGCCACGACGGGGACCCAGTACTTC
CASGLATTGTQYF
>TRBJ2-3|TRBD2|TRBV27|many
TGTGCCAGCAGTTTATCGGTCCCGGCGGGAGGGCCGACGAACGTGTTAGATACGCAGTATTTT
CASSLSVPAGGPTNVLDTQYF
>TRBJ2-5|.|TRBV27|many
TGTGCCAGCAGTTTAGTGGCAGGGGCAGAGACCCAGTACTTC
CASSLVAGAETQYF
>TRBJ2-2|.|TRBV27|many
TGTGCCAGCAGTTTAGCGGGGTCGAACACCGGGGAGCTGTTTTTT
CASSLAGSNTGELFF
>TRBJ2-7|.|TRBV3-1|many
TGTGCCAGCAGCCATGGAGGGACTTCCTACGAGCAGTACTTC
CASSHGGTSYEQYF
>TRBJ1-1|.|TRBV27|many
TGTGCCAGCAGTTTTTACAGTAACACTGAAGCTTTCTTT
CASSFYSNTEAFF
>TRBJ1-6|.|TRBV28|many
TGTGCCAGCAGGAGGGACACCACCCTTAATTCACCCCTCCACTTT
CASRRDTTLNSPLHF
>TRBJ2-3|TRBD2|TRBV6-5|many
TGTGCCAGCAGTTTGGAGCGGGATGAAGATACGCAGTATTTT
CASSLERDEDTQYF
>TRBJ2-2|.|TRBV7-2|.
TGTGCCAGCAGCTTAGCGGGAGATACCGGGGAGCTGTTTTTT
CASSLAGDTGELFF
>TRBJ2-3|TRBD1|TRBV13|many
TGTGCCAGCAGCACCGGGACAGGGTTGTTAGATACGCAGTATTTT
CASSTGTGLLDTQYF
>TRBJ1-1|.|TRBV30|.
TGTGCCTGGGGGTCAGGACCGACCACTGAAGCTTTCTTT
CAWGSGPTTEAFF